The present T cell receptor (beta chain) was sequenced within a study of blood T cell repertoires in COVID-19. At the level of the study: Sites across the United States, Italy and Spain contributed samples from acute and convalescent COVID-19. T cells, B-cell-depleted T cells, or PBMCs supplied cDNA or gDNA.

CDR3 length: 12 amino acids. Germline lookup yields CDR1 LGHNT and CDR2 FRNRAP. The J segment lost 6 bases and the V segment lost 8 bases, leaving 3 bases of the junction unmatched. The table came from immunoSEQ multiplex PCR; TCRdb's copy has only in-frame clones and leaves some out. The table lists approximately 110,000 clones, around 78% of them singletons. The chain combines TRBV12-5 with TRBJ1-5; TRBD1 agrees at 8 bases. Sequencing was carried out using peripheral blood. The source is an older woman with acute or convalescent COVID-19. The DNA for the CDR3 is TGTGCTAGTAGGACAGGGCGTCAGCCCCAGCATTTT. Residues: CASRTGRQPQHF.